This T cell receptor beta chain is from a study of blood T cell repertoires in COVID-19. Study-wide context: Some COVID-19 samples were acute and others convalescent; all came from the United States, Italy and Spain.

Assay used: immunoSEQ multiplex PCR; TCRdb lists only in-frame clones, some missing. The sample lists some 270,000 clones; 80% to 85% were seen once. The source is a man aged 45-60 years who had recovered from COVID-19. Sample: PBMCs or T cells enriched from blood (not recorded which).

This CDR3 reads CASSPGTGGDGSPLHF. The CDR3 coding sequence is TGTGCCAGCTCACCAGGCACAGGGGGCGACGGATCACCCCTCCACTTT. This chain connects TRBV18 to TRBJ1-6; 9 bases fit TRBD1. Germline values: CDR1 KGHSH, CDR2 LQKENI. V lost 2 bases and J lost 10; bases outside the gene matches: 9. The CDR3 runs 16 residues.